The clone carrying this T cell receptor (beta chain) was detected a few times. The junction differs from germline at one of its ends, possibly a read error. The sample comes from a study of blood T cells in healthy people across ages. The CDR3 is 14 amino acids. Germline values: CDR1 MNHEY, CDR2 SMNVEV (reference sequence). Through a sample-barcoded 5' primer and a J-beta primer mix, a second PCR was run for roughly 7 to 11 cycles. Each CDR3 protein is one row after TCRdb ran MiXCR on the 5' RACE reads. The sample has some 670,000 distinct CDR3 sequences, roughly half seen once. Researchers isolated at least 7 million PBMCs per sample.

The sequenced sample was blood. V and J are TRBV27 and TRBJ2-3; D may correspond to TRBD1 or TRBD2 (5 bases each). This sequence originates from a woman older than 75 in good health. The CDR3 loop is CASSQGRGTGTQYF. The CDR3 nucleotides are TGTGCCAGCAGTCAGGGACGGGGCACAGGTACGCAGTATTTT.